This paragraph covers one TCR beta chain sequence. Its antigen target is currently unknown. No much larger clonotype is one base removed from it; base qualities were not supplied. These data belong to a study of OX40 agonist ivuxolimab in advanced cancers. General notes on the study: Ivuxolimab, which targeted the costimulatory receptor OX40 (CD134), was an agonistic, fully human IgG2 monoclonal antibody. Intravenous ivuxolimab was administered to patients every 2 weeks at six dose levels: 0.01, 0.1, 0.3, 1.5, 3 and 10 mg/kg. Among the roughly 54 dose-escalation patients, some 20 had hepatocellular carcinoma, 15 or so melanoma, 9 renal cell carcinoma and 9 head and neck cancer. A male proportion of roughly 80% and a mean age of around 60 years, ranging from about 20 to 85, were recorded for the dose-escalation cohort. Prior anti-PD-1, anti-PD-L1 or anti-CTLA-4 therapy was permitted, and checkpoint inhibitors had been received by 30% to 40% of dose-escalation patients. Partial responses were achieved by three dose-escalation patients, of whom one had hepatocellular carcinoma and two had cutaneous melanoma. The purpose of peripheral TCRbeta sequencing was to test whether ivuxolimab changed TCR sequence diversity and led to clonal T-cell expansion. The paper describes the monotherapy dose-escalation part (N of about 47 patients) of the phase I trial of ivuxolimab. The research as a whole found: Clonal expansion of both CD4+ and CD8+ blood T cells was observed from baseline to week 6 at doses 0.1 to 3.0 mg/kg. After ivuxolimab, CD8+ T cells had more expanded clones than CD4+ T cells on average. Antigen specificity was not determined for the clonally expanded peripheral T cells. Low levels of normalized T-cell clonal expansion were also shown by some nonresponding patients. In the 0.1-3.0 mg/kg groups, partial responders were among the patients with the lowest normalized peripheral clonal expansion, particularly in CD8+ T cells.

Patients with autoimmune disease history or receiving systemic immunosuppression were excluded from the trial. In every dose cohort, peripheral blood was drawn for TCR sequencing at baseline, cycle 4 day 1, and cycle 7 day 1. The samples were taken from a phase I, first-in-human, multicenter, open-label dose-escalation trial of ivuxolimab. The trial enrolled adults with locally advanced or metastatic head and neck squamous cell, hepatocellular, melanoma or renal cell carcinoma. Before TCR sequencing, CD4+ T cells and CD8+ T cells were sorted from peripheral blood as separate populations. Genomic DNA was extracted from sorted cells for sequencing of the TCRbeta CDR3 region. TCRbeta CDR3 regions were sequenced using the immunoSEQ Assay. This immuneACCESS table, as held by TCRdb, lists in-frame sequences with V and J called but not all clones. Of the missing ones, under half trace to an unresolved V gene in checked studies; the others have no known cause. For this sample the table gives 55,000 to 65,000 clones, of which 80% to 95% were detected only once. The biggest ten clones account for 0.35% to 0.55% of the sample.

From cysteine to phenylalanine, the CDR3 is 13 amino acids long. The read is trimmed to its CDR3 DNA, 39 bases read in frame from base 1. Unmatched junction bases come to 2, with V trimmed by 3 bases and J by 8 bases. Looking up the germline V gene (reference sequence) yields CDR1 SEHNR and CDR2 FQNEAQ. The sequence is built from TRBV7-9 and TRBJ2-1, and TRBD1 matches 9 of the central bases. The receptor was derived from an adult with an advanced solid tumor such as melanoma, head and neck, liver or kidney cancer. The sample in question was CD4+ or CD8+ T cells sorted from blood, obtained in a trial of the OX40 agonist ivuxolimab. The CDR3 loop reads CASSLDRGDEQFF. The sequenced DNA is TGTGCCAGCAGCTTGGACAGGGGCGATGAGCAGTTCTTC.